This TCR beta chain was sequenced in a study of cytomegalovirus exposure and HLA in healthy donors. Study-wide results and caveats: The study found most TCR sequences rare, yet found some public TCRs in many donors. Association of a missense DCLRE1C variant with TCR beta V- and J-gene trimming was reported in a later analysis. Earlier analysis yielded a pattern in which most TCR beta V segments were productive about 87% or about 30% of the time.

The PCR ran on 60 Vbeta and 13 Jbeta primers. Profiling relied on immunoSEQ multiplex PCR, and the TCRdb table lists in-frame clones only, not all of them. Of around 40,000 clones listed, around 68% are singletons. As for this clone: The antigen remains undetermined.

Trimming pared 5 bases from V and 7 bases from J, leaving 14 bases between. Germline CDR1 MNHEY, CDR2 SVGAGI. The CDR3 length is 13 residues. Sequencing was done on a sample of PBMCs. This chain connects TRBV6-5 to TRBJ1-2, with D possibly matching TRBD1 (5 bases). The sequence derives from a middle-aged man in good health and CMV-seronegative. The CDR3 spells CASSRGLGGGYTF. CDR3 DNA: TGTGCCAGCAGTCGCGGATTGGGGGGTGGCTACACCTTC.